The text below deals with one TCR beta chain. What it binds is not known. The data stem from a study of beta chain features in type 1 diabetes. One heparinised blood draw averaging approximately 100 mL was given by each donor. Sequenced material consisted of expressed TCRB transcripts (all of the isolated RNA was reverse transcribed). TCRdb keeps only in-frame clones here, not all; method: immunoSEQ multiplex PCR. The data contain about 180,000 clones, about 13% of them singletons. This CDR3 comprises 12 residues. Trimming removed 6 bases at V and 6 bases at J, with 11 bases between. Germline values: CDR1 SEHNR, CDR2 FQNEAQ (reference sequence). Regarding the study as a whole: For type 1 diabetes patients, VDJ junctions showed fewer insertions and more deletions.

The receptor was isolated from a woman under 30 in good health. The chain joins TRBV7-9 to TRBJ1-1, with TRBD1 as a possible D gene (5 bases). Input material: central memory CD4+ T cells from blood. CDR3 region: CASSRQGSEAFF. As DNA, the CDR3 is TGTGCCAGCAGTCGCCAGGGATCTGAAGCTTTCTTT.